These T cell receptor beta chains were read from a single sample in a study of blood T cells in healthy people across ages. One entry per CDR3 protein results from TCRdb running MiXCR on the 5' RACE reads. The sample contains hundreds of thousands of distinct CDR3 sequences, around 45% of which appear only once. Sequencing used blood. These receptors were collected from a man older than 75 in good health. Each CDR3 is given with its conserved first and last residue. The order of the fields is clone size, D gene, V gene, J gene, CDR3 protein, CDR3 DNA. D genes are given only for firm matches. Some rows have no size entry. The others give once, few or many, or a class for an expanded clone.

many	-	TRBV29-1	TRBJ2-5	CSVSPGGEETQYF	TGCAGCGTTAGTCCGGGGGGCGAGGAGACCCAGTACTTC
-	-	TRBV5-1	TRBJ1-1	CASSLIGHMNTEAFF	TGCGCCAGCAGCTTAATCGGCCATATGAACACTGAAGCTTTCTTT
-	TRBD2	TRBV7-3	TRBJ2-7	CASSSTPGSGTSYNEQYF	TGTGCCAGCAGCTCGACACCGGGTAGCGGGACCTCCTACAATGAGCAGTACTTC
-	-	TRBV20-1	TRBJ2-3	CSASHRGGDTDTQYF	TGCAGTGCTAGTCATAGGGGCGGGGATACAGATACGCAGTATTTT
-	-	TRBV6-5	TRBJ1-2	CASSYHRTNRDHDYTF	TGTGCCAGCAGTTACCACCGGACAAACCGAGACCATGACTACACCTTC
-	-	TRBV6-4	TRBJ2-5	CASRQTAGQETQYF	TGTGCCAGCAGGCAAACTGCCGGCCAAGAGACCCAGTACTTC
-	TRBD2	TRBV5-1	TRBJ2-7	CASILGSSGRSYEQYF	TGCGCCAGCATACTTGGTTCTAGCGGGAGATCCTATGAGCAGTACTTC
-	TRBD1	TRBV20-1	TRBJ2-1	CSARDTGTGRSYNEQFF	TGCAGTGCTAGAGATACCGGGACAGGGCGCTCCTACAATGAGCAGTTCTTC
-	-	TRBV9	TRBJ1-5	CASSVEFGGNQPQHF	TGTGCCAGCAGCGTAGAATTCGGGGGCAATCAGCCCCAGCATTTT
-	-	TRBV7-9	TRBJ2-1	CASSPSSGPMGNEQFF	TGTGCCAGCAGTCCATCCAGCGGGCCTATGGGTAATGAGCAGTTCTTC
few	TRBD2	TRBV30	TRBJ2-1	CAWTRLAGANEQFF	TGTGCCTGGACCCGACTAGCGGGAGCTAATGAGCAGTTCTTC
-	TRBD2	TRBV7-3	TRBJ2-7	CASSFRGGSYEQYF	TGTGCCAGCAGCTTTCGCGGGGGCTCCTACGAGCAGTACTTC
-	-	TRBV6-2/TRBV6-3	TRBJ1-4	CASSPYATVDEKLFF	TGTGCCAGCAGTCCGTACGCGACGGTCGATGAAAAACTGTTTTTT
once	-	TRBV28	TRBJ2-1	CASIQAGLSSYNEQFF	TGTGCCAGCATCCAAGCGGGCCTCAGCTCCTACAATGAGCAGTTCTTC
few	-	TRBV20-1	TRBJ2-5	CSAREGYLQETQYF	TGCAGTGCTAGAGAGGGGTACTTGCAAGAGACCCAGTACTTC
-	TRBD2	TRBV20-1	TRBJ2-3	CSARDGGRPDTQYF	TGCAGTGCTAGAGATGGCGGGAGACCAGATACGCAGTATTTT
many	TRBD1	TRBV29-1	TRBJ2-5	CSVELGTGGVGQYF	TGCAGCGTTGAACTCGGGACAGGGGGCGTGGGGCAGTACTTC
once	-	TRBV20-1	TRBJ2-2	CSARDSLLTGELFF	TGCAGTGCTAGAGATTCCCTCTTGACCGGGGAGCTGTTTTTT
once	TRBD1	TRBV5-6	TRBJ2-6	CASSYTGGGESGANVLTF	TGTGCCAGCAGCTATACAGGGGGCGGTGAGTCTGGGGCCAACGTCCTGACTTTC
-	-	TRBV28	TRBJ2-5	CASRSAQGETQYF	TGTGCCAGCAGATCCGCTCAGGGGGAGACCCAGTACTTC
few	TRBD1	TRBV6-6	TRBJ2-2	CASNDRGNTGELFF	TGTGCCAGCAACGACAGGGGGAATACCGGGGAGCTGTTTTTT
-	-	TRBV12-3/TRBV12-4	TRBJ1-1	CASRSTRGTEAFF	TGTGCCAGCAGGTCAACCCGGGGCACTGAAGCTTTCTTT
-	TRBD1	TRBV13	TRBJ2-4	CASSPTRLTGAKNIQYF	TGTGCCAGCAGCCCGACACGGCTGACAGGGGCCAAAAACATTCAGTACTTC
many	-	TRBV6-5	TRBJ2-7	CASSYRRGYEQYF	TGTGCCAGCAGTTACCGGCGGGGATACGAGCAGTACTTC
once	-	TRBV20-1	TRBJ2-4	CSASSGGVAKNIQYF	TGCAGTGCTAGTTCCGGCGGGGTAGCCAAAAACATTCAGTACTTC